This is a list of T cell receptor beta chains from one sample in a study of blood T cell repertoires in COVID-19. The method was immunoSEQ multiplex PCR; TCRdb's version includes in-frame clones alone and lacks a portion of them. This sample has some 220,000 clones, with about 85% found just once. Sequenced: peripheral blood. The receptors derive from a woman aged 18-29 years who had recovered from COVID-19. Each CDR3 is given without its conserved first and last residue. The D gene is left open where the match is weak.

d_gene	v_gene	j_gene	CDR3aa
NA	TRBV7-9	TRBJ1-2	ASSQWTIGDGYT
NA	TRBV19	TRBJ1-6	ASSIVIRDSPLH
TRBD2	TRBV19	TRBJ2-1	ASSFGLAGYNEQF
TRBD1	TRBV5-6	TRBJ1-5	ASSRQGGPRWPQH
TRBD1	TRBV4-3	TRBJ1-1	ASSHGQVATEAF
NA	TRBV7-9	TRBJ2-5	ASSLRGRAGETQY
NA	TRBV11-1	TRBJ1-5	ASSMSWNQPQH
NA	TRBV19	TRBJ1-1	ASRSPGLNTEAF
NA	TRBV5-4	TRBJ1-2	ASSYDTSYYYGYT
NA	TRBV27	TRBJ1-5	ASSPRRDQPQH